Listed below are T cell receptor beta chains from one sample, sequenced in a study of cytotoxic CD8 clonotypes in ibrutinib-treated CLL. The assay was immunoSEQ multiplex PCR, and TCRdb's table has in-frame clones only and misses some. Counted here are tens of thousands of clones, approximately 74% occurring once; the ten biggest clones make up about 13%. Sequencing was performed on PBMCs, taken after 12 months of ibrutinib treatment. The receptors come from a human donor with chronic lymphocytic leukemia. Both conserved end residues are part of each CDR3. Fields, in order: D gene, J gene, V gene, clone size, CDR3 DNA, CDR3 protein. The D gene is left open where the match is weak. Expanded clones are given a class, and other clones once, few, many or no size at all.

-	TRBJ2-1	TRBV27	-	TGTGCCAGCAGTTTATCGACCGGGCTTCGCGCCTACAATGAGCAGTTCTTC	CASSLSTGLRAYNEQFF
-	TRBJ2-7	TRBV25-1	-	TGTGCCAGCAGCCGGGGGGCAGGGGGCAACGCCTACGAGCAGTACTTC	CASSRGAGGNAYEQYF
-	TRBJ2-7	TRBV6-1	-	TGTGCCAGCAGTGAAGCGCTTCTAGCTCAGCCGTACTTC	CASSEALLAQPYF
-	TRBJ2-7	TRBV6-5	few	TGTGCCAGCAGTCCCGACTGGGCCGGCTACGAGCAGTACTTC	CASSPDWAGYEQYF
-	TRBJ2-7	TRBV6-1	few	TGTGCCAGCAGTGAAGTAGGGACGCGGTACTTC	CASSEVGTRYF
TRBD1	TRBJ2-7	TRBV2	few	TGTGCCAGCAGCCCACAGACAGGGTTAAGGGCAACGCTATACTTC	CASSPQTGLRATLYF
TRBD2	TRBJ2-5	TRBV6-1	-	TGTGCCAGCACCTTACTAGCGGTATACCAAGAGACCCAGTACTTC	CASTLLAVYQETQYF
-	TRBJ1-2	TRBV27	few	TGTGCCAGCAGTCCCAGGGGTTGGGGGGATGTTGGTCGATATGGCTACACCTTC	CASSPRGWGDVGRYGYTF
TRBD1	TRBJ2-1	TRBV7-8	-	TGTGCCAGCAGCTTCCCGGGACAGGGTGACGATGAGCAGTTCTTC	CASSFPGQGDDEQFF
-	TRBJ1-1	TRBV7-3	-	TGTGCCAGCAGCTCGGGACCGAACACTGAAGCTTTCTTT	CASSSGPNTEAFF
-	TRBJ2-2	TRBV11-2	-	TGTGCCAGCAGCTTAAACTTCGGGGAGCTGTTTTTT	CASSLNFGELFF
TRBD1	TRBJ2-7	TRBV18	-	TGTGCCAGCTCACCATCCCAGGGGGAACAGTACTTC	CASSPSQGEQYF
TRBD1	TRBJ1-5	TRBV6-5	-	TGTGCCAGCAGTACTCGGACAGGACAGCATTTT	CASSTRTGQHF
-	TRBJ1-5	TRBV27	-	TGTGCCAGCAGGGGAAACTGGGGCAATCAGCCCCAGCATTTT	CASRGNWGNQPQHF
TRBD1	TRBJ2-2	TRBV28	-	TGTGCCAGCGGGACAGGGTATACCGGGGAGCTGTTTTTT	CASGTGYTGELFF
TRBD1	TRBJ2-7	TRBV7-9	-	TGTGCCAGCAGCTTAGCCGGGACAGGGGGCTCCGAGCAGTACTTC	CASSLAGTGGSEQYF
TRBD1	TRBJ2-3	TRBV27	once	TGTGCCAGCGGCAGACAGGGCCTAGATACGCAGTATTTT	CASGRQGLDTQYF
TRBD1	TRBJ1-4	TRBV6-5	once	TGTGCCAGCAGTCGCAGGGGGCTGCCTAATGAAAAACTGTTTTTT	CASSRRGLPNEKLFF
TRBD1	TRBJ1-2	TRBV11-2	-	TGTGCCAGCAGCTTAGATCCAGCAGGGGGCGATAGCTATGGCTACACCTTC	CASSLDPAGGDSYGYTF
-	TRBJ2-5	TRBV2	few	TGTGCCAGCAGTGAAGATAGGCAAGAGACCCAGTACTTC	CASSEDRQETQYF
TRBD1	TRBJ2-1	TRBV11-2	-	TGTGCCAGCAGCCGGGACAGGGGCAATGAGCAGTTCTTC	CASSRDRGNEQFF
-	TRBJ1-2	TRBV29-1	-	TGCAGCGTTGAAGAACCTAACTATGGCTACACCTTC	CSVEEPNYGYTF
TRBD2	TRBJ2-1	TRBV5-1	-	TGCGCCAGCAGCCCAAGGACTAGCGGGTTCAATGAGCAGTTCTTC	CASSPRTSGFNEQFF
-	TRBJ1-2	TRBV6-6	few	TGTGCCAGCAGTTACGCCCCAGGAACTAACTATGGCTACACCTTC	CASSYAPGTNYGYTF
-	TRBJ2-7	TRBV10-3	-	TGTGCCATCAGTGATGACCGGAGGGGGGCTAACGAGCAGTACTTC	CAISDDRRGANEQYF
-	TRBJ1-1	TRBV30	-	TGTGCCTGGAGTGTAGACGGCAGAAGGAACACTGAAGCTTTCTTT	CAWSVDGRRNTEAFF
-	TRBJ2-7	TRBV27	-	TGTGCCAGCAGTTCGGCCGCGCTCCTCTACGAGCAGTACTTC	CASSSAALLYEQYF
TRBD2	TRBJ2-7	TRBV13	-	TGTGCCAGCAGCTTAGTTGCGGGAGGGCGGCCCTACGAGCAGTACTTC	CASSLVAGGRPYEQYF
TRBD1	TRBJ1-5	TRBV4-2	-	TGTGCCAGCAGCCAAGGAGGACAGGGAACCAATCAGCCCCAGCATTTT	CASSQGGQGTNQPQHF
-	TRBJ1-2	TRBV28	-	TGTGCCAGCAGTTTTGGGCAGGGCAACTATGGCTACACCTTC	CASSFGQGNYGYTF
-	TRBJ2-5	TRBV25-1	once	TGTGCCAGCAGAGACGGAGGGCGAGAGACCCAGTACTTC	CASRDGGRETQYF
TRBD1	TRBJ2-7	TRBV18	once	TGTGCCAGCTCACCATACGTCGACAGGGCCTACGAGCAGTACTTC	CASSPYVDRAYEQYF
-	TRBJ2-1	TRBV9	-	TGTGCCAGCAGCGTAGAGACTAGGAGTATTGGTAGTGAGCAGTTCTTC	CASSVETRSIGSEQFF
TRBD2	TRBJ2-3	TRBV19	-	TGTGCCAGTAGCACGGGACTAGCGGGAGCAACAGATACGCAGTATTTT	CASSTGLAGATDTQYF
-	TRBJ2-7	TRBV6-1	-	TGTGCCAGCAGTGAAACCGTCTCGTTCTACGAGCAGTACTTC	CASSETVSFYEQYF
-	TRBJ1-4	TRBV5-1	-	TGCGCCAGCAGCTTGGGGTCACCGAATGAAAAACTGTTTTTT	CASSLGSPNEKLFF
-	TRBJ1-4	TRBV19	-	TGTGCCAGTAGTATAAGAGACAGCGGCCTCGAAAAACTGTTTTTT	CASSIRDSGLEKLFF
-	TRBJ1-4	TRBV5-4	few	TGTGCCACCACAGAGCTGGACCGTAATGAAAAACTGTTTTTT	CATTELDRNEKLFF
-	TRBJ2-1	TRBV11-3	few	TGTGCCAGCAGCGGGGACGCCTACAATGAGCAGTTCTTC	CASSGDAYNEQFF
-	TRBJ2-1	TRBV27	-	TGTGCCAGCAGGGGAGGCTCTCCCTCGACAGCAACGAGCTCCTACAATGAGCAGTTCTTC	CASRGGSPSTATSSYNEQFF
-	TRBJ2-7	TRBV25-1	-	TGTGCCAGCAGTGGCGGGACTGTTCCCTACGAGCAGTACTTC	CASSGGTVPYEQYF
TRBD2	TRBJ2-1	TRBV11-3	-	TGTGCCAGCAGCCTGGGGGGACTACCTATAGGGCCCTACAATGAGCAGTTCTTC	CASSLGGLPIGPYNEQFF
-	TRBJ2-1	TRBV11-2	-	TGTGCCAGCAGCTTAGACCCGGGAAGTGAGCAGTTCTTC	CASSLDPGSEQFF
-	TRBJ2-2	TRBV28	few	TGTGCCAGCCGGGCCGAGTACACCGGGGAGCTGTTTTTT	CASRAEYTGELFF
-	TRBJ1-1	TRBV7-9	-	TGTGCCAGCAGCTTAGGGGGCGGGGACGGCACTGAAGCTTTCTTT	CASSLGGGDGTEAFF
-	TRBJ1-2	TRBV11-2	-	TGTGCCAGCAGCCCCCAGGGCCGTTTGGGTAACTATGGCTACACCTTC	CASSPQGRLGNYGYTF